This TCR beta chain was retrieved from a study of OX40 agonist ivuxolimab in advanced cancers. Across the whole study: Prior therapy, whether anti-PD-1, anti-PD-L1 or anti-CTLA-4, was allowed, and approximately 37% had some. Study results and limitations: Determination of antigen specificity was not performed for the expanded peripheral T cells. In a subset of nonresponders, normalized T-cell clonal expansion was also low.

The CDR3 length is 15 residues. V lost 7 bases and J lost 3, with 16 bases in between. Germline values: CDR1 SNHLY, CDR2 FYNNEI. On this clone itself: Its target is not known.

TCRdb keeps only in-frame clones here, not all; method: immunoSEQ multiplex PCR. The sample consists of tens of thousands of clones, less than 95% of them appearing once. The rearrangement uses TRBV2 and TRBJ1-3; D might be TRBD1 (6 bases). This clonotype was sampled from an adult with an advanced solid tumor such as melanoma, head and neck, liver or kidney cancer. The sequences come from CD4+ or CD8+ T cells sorted from blood, collected in a trial of the OX40 agonist ivuxolimab. CDR3 loop: CASTPRGRGGNTIYF. The CDR3 DNA reads as TGTGCCAGCACTCCTAGGGGGAGAGGTGGAAACACCATATATTTT.